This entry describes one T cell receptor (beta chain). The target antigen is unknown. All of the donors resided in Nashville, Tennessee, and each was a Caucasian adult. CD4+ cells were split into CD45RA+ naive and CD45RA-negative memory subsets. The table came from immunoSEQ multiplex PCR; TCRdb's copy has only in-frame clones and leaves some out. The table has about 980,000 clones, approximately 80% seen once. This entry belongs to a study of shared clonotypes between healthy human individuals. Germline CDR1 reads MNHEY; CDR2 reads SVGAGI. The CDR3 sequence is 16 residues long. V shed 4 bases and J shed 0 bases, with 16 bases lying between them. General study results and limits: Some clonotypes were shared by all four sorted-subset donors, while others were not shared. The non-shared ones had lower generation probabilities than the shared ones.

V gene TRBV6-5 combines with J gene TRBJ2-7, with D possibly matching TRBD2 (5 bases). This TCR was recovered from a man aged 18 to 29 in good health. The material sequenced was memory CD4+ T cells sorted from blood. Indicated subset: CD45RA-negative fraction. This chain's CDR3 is CASSSDGVIGSYEQYF. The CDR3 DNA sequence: TGTGCCAGCAGTTCGGACGGGGTTATAGGCTCCTACGAGCAGTACTTC.